This is a list of T cell receptor beta chains from one sample in a study of blood T cell repertoires in COVID-19. Using immunoSEQ multiplex PCR, the repertoire was profiled, and TCRdb retains in-frame clones only, with some absent. The sample lists fewer than 300,000 clones; about 86% were seen once. The specimen sequenced was peripheral blood. All receptors come from a man aged 80 or over with acute or convalescent COVID-19. Both conserved end residues are part of each CDR3. Each record gives: J gene, D gene, clone size, V gene, CDR3 DNA, CDR3 protein. The D gene is left open where the match is weak. Size is omitted from some rows. Given values are once, few, many or a class for expanded clones.

TRBJ2-7,TRBD1,few,TRBV28,TGTGCCAGCAGACGACAGGGGCTAACGGTCCACGAGCAGTACTTC,CASRRQGLTVHEQYF
TRBJ1-2,NA,NA,TRBV3-1/TRBV3-2,TGTGCCAGCAGCCAAGGATGGACAGTCCGTAACTATGGCTACACCTTC,CASSQGWTVRNYGYTF
TRBJ2-3,NA,NA,TRBV21-1,TGTGCCAGCAGCAAAGTAGCGGGGGCCACTAGCACAGATACGCAGTATTTT,CASSKVAGATSTDTQYF
TRBJ2-7,TRBD1,once,TRBV6-1,TGTGCCAGCAGTGAGGAGACAGGGAGCTCCTACGAGCAGTACTTC,CASSEETGSSYEQYF
TRBJ1-1,TRBD1,NA,TRBV7-2,TGTGCCAGCAGCCAGACAGGGCGGGGAAACACTGAAGCTTTCTTT,CASSQTGRGNTEAFF
TRBJ1-3,NA,once,TRBV5-1,TGCGCCAGCAGTGAGGGGAGGGCTGGAAACACCATATATTTT,CASSEGRAGNTIYF
TRBJ1-2,TRBD1,many,TRBV3-1/TRBV3-2,TGTGCCAGCAGCCGGGCAGGGGGACAGAGCTATGGCTACACCTTC,CASSRAGGQSYGYTF
TRBJ1-2,NA,NA,TRBV20-1,TGCAGTGCGCCGAAGGGGGATGGCTACACCTTC,CSAPKGDGYTF
TRBJ2-5,NA,NA,TRBV5-1,TGCGCCAGCAGCGCAGGACAGCAAGAGACCCAGTACTTC,CASSAGQQETQYF
TRBJ1-4,TRBD1,NA,TRBV6-5,TGTGCCAGCAGGACAGGGGGTGGGGAAAAACTGTTTTTT,CASRTGGGEKLFF
TRBJ2-1,NA,NA,TRBV29-1,TGCAGCGGAGTAGCCGACCTCTCCTACAATGAGCAGTTCTTC,CSGVADLSYNEQFF